The 6 T cell receptor beta chains presented below share a single source sample, sequenced in a study of OX40 agonist ivuxolimab in advanced cancers. Sequencing used immunoSEQ multiplex PCR; TCRdb keeps in-frame clones, though not all of them. The sample carries about 84,000 clones, approximately 80% recorded once. Material: CD4+ or CD8+ T cells sorted from blood, obtained in a trial of the OX40 agonist ivuxolimab. The receptor source for this set is an adult with an advanced solid tumor such as melanoma, head and neck, liver or kidney cancer.

Only a few counts were recorded for this clone. The V call is TRBV19, the J call TRBJ2-2; D unresolved. The V gene lost 5 bases and the J gene lost 4 bases, with 8 bases spanning the gap. This CDR3 is 13 amino acids long. Per germline, CDR1 LNHDA and CDR2 SQIVND (reference sequence). The CDR3 coding sequence is TGTGCCAGTAGTCCTCGGAGCACCGGGGAGCTGTTTTTT. This gives the protein CASSPRSTGELFF. Drawing the rest from reference TRBV19 and TRBJ2-2, the complete variable domain is DGGITQSPKYLFRKEGQNVTLSCEQNLNHDAMYWYRQDPGQGLRLIYYSQIVNDFQKGDIAEGYSVSREKKESFPLTVTSAQKNPTAFYLCASSPRSTGELFFGEGSRLTVL.

CDR3: CASSYSGTGYSNEQFF. In nucleotides, the CDR3 is TGTGCCAGCAGTTACTCTGGGACAGGGTACAGCAATGAGCAGTTCTTC. The chain uses TRBV6-5 and TRBJ2-1, with 9 bases aligning to TRBD1. V lost 0 bases and J lost 6; bases outside the gene matches: 6. The CDR3 is 16 residues long. Germline loops: CDR1 MNHEY, CDR2 SVGAGI.

This rearrangement joins TRBV11-2 to TRBJ2-1; D is uncertain. With 1 base removed from V and 2 bases from J, the gap between germline ends came to 6 bases. Germline loops: CDR1 SGHAT, CDR2 FQNNGV. The CDR3 totals 14 residues. The CDR3 region is CASSLAGPYNEQFF. In DNA, the CDR3 is TGTGCCAGCAGCTTAGCGGGCCCCTACAATGAGCAGTTCTTC. Together with reference TRBV11-2 and TRBJ2-1, the CDR3 gives the full variable domain: EAGVAQSPRYKIIEKRQSVAFWCNPISGHATLYWYQQILGQGPKLLIQFQNNGVVDDSQLPKDRFSAERLKGVDSTLKIQPAKLEDSAVYLCASSLAGPYNEQFFGPGTRLTVL.

This chain connects TRBV19 to TRBJ1-6, with 7 nucleotides matching TRBD1. Germline V gene data show CDR1 as LNHDA and CDR2 as SQIVND (reference sequence). This CDR3 region has 15 residues. V shed 6 bases and J 4 bases; nucleotides not matched to a gene: 6. The CDR3, as DNA: TGTGCCAGTAGGTCGACAGGGCGATATAATTCACCCCTCCACTTT. Its translation: CASRSTGRYNSPLHF. Complete variable domain (other parts from reference TRBV19 and TRBJ1-6): DGGITQSPKYLFRKEGQNVTLSCEQNLNHDAMYWYRQDPGQGLRLIYYSQIVNDFQKGDIAEGYSVSREKKESFPLTVTSAQKNPTAFYLCASRSTGRYNSPLHFGNGTRLTVT.

This sequence joins TRBV9 and TRBJ1-2; the D is unclear. The germline V gene has CDR1 SGDLS and CDR2 YYNGEE. V lost 1 base to trimming and J lost 5 bases, with 12 bases between them. The CDR3 length is 14 residues. The CDR3 sequence: CASSVSQWDYGYTF. The CDR3 DNA follows: TGTGCCAGCAGCGTATCACAGTGGGATTATGGCTACACCTTC.

The chain joins TRBV5-4 to TRBJ2-2; D gene ambiguous. Trimming cost V 3 bases and J 1 base, with 13 bases left between them. This CDR3 region has 16 residues. Germline V lookup: CDR1 SGHNT, CDR2 YYREEE (reference sequence). CDR3 sequence (DNA): TGTGCCAGCAGCTCGGGCAACATGTGGAACACCGGGGAGCTGTTTTTT. Amino acids: CASSSGNMWNTGELFF. The full variable domain, rest sourced from reference TRBV5-4 and TRBJ2-2, is ETGVTQSPTHLIKTRGQQVTLRCSSQSGHNTVSWYQQALGQGPQFIFQYYREEENGRGNFPPRFSGLQFPNYSSELNVNALELDDSALYLCASSSGNMWNTGELFFGEGSRLTVL.